One sample yielded the 11 T cell receptor beta chains listed below, sequenced in a study of cytomegalovirus exposure and HLA in healthy donors. This PCR relied on a set of 60 Vbeta primers and 13 Jbeta primers. Here immunoSEQ multiplex PCR was the method, and the copy in TCRdb shows in-frame clones only, minus some. The sample shows around 99,000 clones, over 75% of them seen only once. The specimen was PBMCs. The receptor set was obtained from a man aged 35 to 55 in good health and CMV-seronegative.

The genes are TRBV5-4 and TRBJ2-1; TRBD1 aligns across 8 bases. Germline values: CDR1 SGHNT, CDR2 YYREEE (reference sequence). The junction had 9 bases not matched to a gene; V was cut back by 1 base and J by 9 bases. This CDR3 has 15 residues. The CDR3 sequence: CASSLPQGALGEQFF. The CDR3 DNA follows: TGTGCCAGCAGCTTGCCGCAGGGGGCGTTAGGTGAGCAGTTCTTC.

The rearrangement joins TRBV28 to TRBJ1-1; D is ambiguous. Looked up from germline, CDR1 is MDHEN and CDR2 is SYDVKM. The CDR3 loop spans 13 amino acids. Trimming shortened V by 8 bases and J by 1 base, and 11 bases separated the two germline ends. CDR3 DNA sequence: TGTGCCAGCCGGAGGACTCAGAACACTGAAGCTTTCTTT. This sequence encodes CASRRTQNTEAFF.

In its sample, this clone was seen a few times. The chain links TRBV30 to TRBJ2-1, with TRBD1 as a possible D gene (6 bases). Trimming removed 1 base at V and 4 bases at J, with 14 bases between. Per germline, CDR1 GTSNPN and CDR2 SVGIG (reference sequence). The CDR3 contains 15 residues. DNA for the CDR3: TGTGCCTGGAGTGGTCACAGGGCCCGGTACAATGAGCAGTTCTTC. Translation gives CAWSGHRARYNEQFF.

This clone was observed a single time. The V and J genes are TRBV6-5 and TRBJ2-5; TRBD1 matches at 9 bases. Per the germline V gene, CDR1 is MNHEY and CDR2 is SVGAGI. CDR3 length: 14 residues. Unmatched junction bases numbered 5, after V lost 7 bases and J lost 2 bases. The CDR3 here is CASNRDRGQETQYF. DNA of the CDR3: TGTGCCAGCAATCGAGACAGGGGGCAAGAGACCCAGTACTTC.

V and J are TRBV30 and TRBJ1-5; D may be TRBD1 (5 bases). V was trimmed by 3 bases and J by 0 bases, leaving 9 bases between them. The CDR3 totals 14 residues. Looked up from germline, CDR1 is GTSNPN and CDR2 is SVGIG (reference sequence). The CDR3 DNA is TGTGCCTGGAGGGGGACTTATAGCAATCAGCCCCAGCATTTT. Translation gives CAWRGTYSNQPQHF.

The V and J genes are TRBV5-1 and TRBJ1-6; D possibly corresponds to TRBD1 (6 bases). The germline V gene encodes CDR1 SGHRS and CDR2 YFSETQ. Trimming pared 2 bases from V and 0 bases from J, leaving 15 bases between. The CDR3 sequence is 18 residues long. In DNA, the CDR3 is TGCGCCAGCAGCTTTGAAGGACAGTCCAGCTCCTATAATTCACCCCTCCACTTT. It is translated as CASSFEGQSSSYNSPLHF. The entire variable domain, with the rest obtained from reference TRBV5-1 and TRBJ1-6, is as follows: KAGVTQTPRYLIKTRGQQVTLSCSPISGHRSVSWYQQTPGQGLQFLFEYFSETQRNKGNFPGRFSGRQFSNSRSEMNVSTLELGDSALYLCASSFEGQSSSYNSPLHFGNGTRLTVT.

This chain connects TRBV6-6 to TRBJ2-1; 8 bases are shared with TRBD2. CDR1 and CDR2 from the germline V gene are MNHNY and SVGAGI (reference sequence). The CDR3 extends over 16 amino acids. V lost 0 bases and J lost 7; bases outside the gene matches: 8. CDR3 amino acids: CASSYSQAGGENEQFF. The CDR3 coding sequence is TGTGCCAGCAGTTACTCTCAGGCGGGAGGAGAAAATGAGCAGTTCTTC.

V usage is TRBV29-1 and J usage is TRBJ1-1; a possible D gene is TRBD1 (6 bases). This CDR3 is 15 amino acids long. Trimming cost V 5 bases and J 1 base, with 17 bases left between them. CDR1 SQVTM and CDR2 ANQGSEA come from the germline V gene. The CDR3 DNA reads TGCAGCGTTCCCGGACAGAGTCAAACGAACACTGAAGCTTTCTTT. This sequence encodes CSVPGQSQTNTEAFF.

The chain employs TRBV16 and TRBJ2-7; 13 bases match TRBD2. There are 16 residues in the CDR3. V trimming: 0 bases; J trimming: 6 bases; junction bases outside the gene matches: 5. CDR1 and CDR2 (germline): KGHSY, FQNENV. The CDR3 region has the DNA TGTGCCAGCAGCCAATCGGAACTAGCGGGAGGGGGCGAGCAGTACTTC. Its protein is CASSQSELAGGGEQYF. Full variable domain (remainder filled in from reference TRBV16 and TRBJ2-7): GEEVAQTPKHLVRGEGQKAKLYCAPIKGHSYVFWYQQVLKNEFKFLISFQNENVFDETGMPKERFSAKCLPNSPCSLEIQATKLEDSAVYFCASSQSELAGGGEQYFGPGTRLTVT.

This clone has only a few counts. The rearrangement links TRBV5-1 to TRBJ2-7; maybe TRBD2 (5 bases). V was clipped by 0 bases and J by 6 bases, with 10 bases between them. Per the germline V gene, CDR1 is SGHRS and CDR2 is YFSETQ. The CDR3 length is 13 residues. The CDR3 loop is CASSLDPSGEQYF. CDR3 DNA sequence: TGCGCCAGCAGCTTGGATCCCAGCGGCGAGCAGTACTTC.

This clone was seen more than once but under ten times. V gene TRBV7-9 combines with J gene TRBJ1-2, with 7 bases matching TRBD1. This CDR3 is 16 amino acids long. From germline, CDR1 is SEHNR and CDR2 FQNEAQ (reference sequence). V lost 4 bases and J lost 2; bases outside the gene matches: 10. In DNA form, the CDR3 reads TGTGCCAGCAGCTCGGCCACAGGGGCGCGGAACTATGGCTACACCTTC. It specifies CASSSATGARNYGYTF. The full variable domain, in which reference TRBV7-9 and TRBJ1-2 provide the parts outside the CDR3, is DTGVSQNPRHKITKRGQNVTFRCDPISEHNRLYWYRQTLGQGPEFLTYFQNEAQLEKSRLLSDRFSAERPKGSFSTLEIQRTEQGDSAMYLCASSSATGARNYGYTFGSGTRLTVV.